The sequence of this T cell receptor (beta chain) was determined in a study of cytomegalovirus exposure and HLA in healthy donors. V lost 1 base and J 5 bases, leaving 3 bases between the germline ends. CDR3 length equals 12 residues. Germline CDR1 reads MNHEY; CDR2 reads SVGAGI. PCR employed 60 Vbeta and 13 Jbeta primers. In the study's own analysis: Later, an analysis found 75 million to 90 million unique TCR beta chains, and roughly 9.9 million of these were shared. TCRdb's table, derived via immunoSEQ multiplex PCR, lists solely in-frame clones and lacks some. The DNA was the basis for D and trimming; V, J and clone size are from that table. This repertoire shows around 170,000 clones, roughly 76% found once; its top ten account for approximately 6%. Study-level results: Among the CMV-associated chains, a few were confirmed in vitro as specific for CMV antigens. Presence/absence analyses assumed roughly uniform sequencing depth across donors, which may not hold. Most TCR sequences were uncommon, yet certain public TCRs appeared in many donors.

As concerns this clone: Antigen unknown.

The source is a man between 35 and 55 years old in good health and CMV-seropositive. The sequenced material came from PBMCs. This chain uses TRBV6-5 with TRBJ1-5, with D uncertain. The CDR3, as DNA: TGTGCCAGCAGTTACTTAGATCAGCCCCAGCATTTT. Residues: CASSYLDQPQHF.